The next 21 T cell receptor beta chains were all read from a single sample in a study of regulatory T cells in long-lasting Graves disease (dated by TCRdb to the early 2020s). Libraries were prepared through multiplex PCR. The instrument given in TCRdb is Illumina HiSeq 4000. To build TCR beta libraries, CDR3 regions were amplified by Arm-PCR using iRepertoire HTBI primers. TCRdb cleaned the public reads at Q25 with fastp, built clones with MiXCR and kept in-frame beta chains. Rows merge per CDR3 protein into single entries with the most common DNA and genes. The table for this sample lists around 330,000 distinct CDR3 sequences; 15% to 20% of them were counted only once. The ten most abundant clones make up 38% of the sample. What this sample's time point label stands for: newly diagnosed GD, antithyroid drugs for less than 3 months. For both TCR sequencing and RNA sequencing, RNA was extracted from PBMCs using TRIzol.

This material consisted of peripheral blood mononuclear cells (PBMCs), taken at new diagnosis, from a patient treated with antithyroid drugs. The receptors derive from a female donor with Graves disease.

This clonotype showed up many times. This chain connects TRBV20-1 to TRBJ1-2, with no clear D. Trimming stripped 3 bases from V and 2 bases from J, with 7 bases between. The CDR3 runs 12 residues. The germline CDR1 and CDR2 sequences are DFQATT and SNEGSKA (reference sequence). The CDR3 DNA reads TGCAGTGCTAGGAAGCAGAACTATGGCTACACCTTC. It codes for CSARKQNYGYTF.

CDR3 protein: CASSLHSNPKGNTIYF. In DNA, the CDR3 is TGTGCCAGCAGCTTACACTCAAACCCAAAGGGAAACACCATATATTTT. The chain recombines TRBV7-8 with TRBJ1-3; D ambiguous. With 2 bases removed from V and 4 bases from J, the gap between germline ends came to 15 bases. This CDR3 is built from 16 residues. CDR1 and CDR2 (germline): SGHVS, FQNEAQ. The whole variable domain, remainder taken from reference TRBV7-8 and TRBJ1-3, is GAGVSQSPRYKVAKRGQDVALRCDPISGHVSLFWYQQALGQGPEFLTYFQNEAQLDKSGLPSDRFFAERPEGSVSTLKIQRTQQEDSAVYLCASSLHSNPKGNTIYFGEGSWLTVV.

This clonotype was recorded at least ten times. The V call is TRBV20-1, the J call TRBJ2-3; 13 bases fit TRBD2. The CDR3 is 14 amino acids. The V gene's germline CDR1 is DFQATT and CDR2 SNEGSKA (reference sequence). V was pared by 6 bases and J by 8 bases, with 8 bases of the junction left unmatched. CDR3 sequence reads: CSARTSGSSGTQYF. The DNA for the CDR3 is TGCAGTGCACGGACTAGCGGGAGCTCGGGTACGCAGTATTTT.

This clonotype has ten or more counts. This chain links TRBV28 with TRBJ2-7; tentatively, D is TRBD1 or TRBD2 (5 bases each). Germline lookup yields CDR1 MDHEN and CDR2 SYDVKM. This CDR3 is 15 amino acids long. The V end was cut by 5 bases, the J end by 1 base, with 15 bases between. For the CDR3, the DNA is TGTGCCAGCAGTCCCCGAGGGGCCCAGTCCTACGAGCAGTACTTC. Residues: CASSPRGAQSYEQYF.

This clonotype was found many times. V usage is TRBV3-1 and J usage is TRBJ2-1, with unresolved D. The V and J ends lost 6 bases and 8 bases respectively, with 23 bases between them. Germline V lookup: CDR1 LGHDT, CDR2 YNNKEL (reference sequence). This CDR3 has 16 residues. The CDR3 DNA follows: TGTGCCAGCAGTCGCCAGCGCGCTGATCTGGCGGATGAGCAGTTCTTC. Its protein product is CASSRQRADLADEQFF.

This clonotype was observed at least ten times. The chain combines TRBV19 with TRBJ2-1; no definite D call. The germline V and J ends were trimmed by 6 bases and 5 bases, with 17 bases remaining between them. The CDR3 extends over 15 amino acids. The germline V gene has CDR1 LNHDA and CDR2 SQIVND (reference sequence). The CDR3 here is CASSSGRNIHNEQFF. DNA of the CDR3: TGTGCCAGTAGCTCCGGACGGAATATTCACAATGAGCAGTTCTTC.

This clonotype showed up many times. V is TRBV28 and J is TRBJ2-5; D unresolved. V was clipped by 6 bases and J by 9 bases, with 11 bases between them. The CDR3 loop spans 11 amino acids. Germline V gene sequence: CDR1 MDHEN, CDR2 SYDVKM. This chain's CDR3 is CASRSLGAQYF. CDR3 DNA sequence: TGTGCCAGCAGGTCCTTGGGCGCCCAGTACTTC.

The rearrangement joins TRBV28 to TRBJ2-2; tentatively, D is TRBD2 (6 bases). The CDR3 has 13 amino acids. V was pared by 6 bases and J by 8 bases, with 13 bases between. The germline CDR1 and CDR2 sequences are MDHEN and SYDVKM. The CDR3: CASRFGTLGELFF. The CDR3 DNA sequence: TGTGCCAGCAGATTTGGGACTCTTGGGGAGCTGTTTTTT.

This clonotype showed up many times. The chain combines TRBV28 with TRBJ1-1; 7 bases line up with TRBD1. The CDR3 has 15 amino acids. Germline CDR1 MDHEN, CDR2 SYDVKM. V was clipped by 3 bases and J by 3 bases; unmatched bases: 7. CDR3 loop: CASSFDDRVDTEAFF. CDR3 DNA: TGTGCCAGCAGTTTCGACGACAGGGTGGACACTGAAGCTTTCTTT.

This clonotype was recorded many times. The CDR3 reads CASSLTREYEQYF. DNA for the CDR3: TGTGCCAGCAGTTTAACCAGAGAGTACGAGCAGTACTTC. V usage is TRBV27 and J usage is TRBJ2-7; D uncertain. Germline V gives CDR1 MNHEY, CDR2 SMNVEV (reference sequence). The CDR3 totals 13 residues. The V end was cut by 2 bases, the J end by 4 bases, with 9 bases between.

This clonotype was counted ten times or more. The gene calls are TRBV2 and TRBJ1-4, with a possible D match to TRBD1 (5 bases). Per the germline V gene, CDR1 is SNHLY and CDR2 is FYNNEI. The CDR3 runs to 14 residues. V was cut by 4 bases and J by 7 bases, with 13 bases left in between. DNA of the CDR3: TGTGCCAGCAGTGGGCAGGGAGAGGGTGAAAAACTGTTTTTT. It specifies CASSGQGEGEKLFF.

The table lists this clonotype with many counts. The CDR3 bases are TGTGCCAGCAGCTTAAGGCCAGGGACTGAAGCTTTCTTT. This gives the protein CASSLRPGTEAFF. The chain is built from TRBV7-3 and TRBJ1-1, with a possible D match to TRBD1 (5 bases). The CDR3 sequence is 13 residues long. With 1 base removed from V and 5 bases from J, the gap between germline ends came to 8 bases. The germline CDR1 and CDR2 sequences are SGHTA and FQGTGA.

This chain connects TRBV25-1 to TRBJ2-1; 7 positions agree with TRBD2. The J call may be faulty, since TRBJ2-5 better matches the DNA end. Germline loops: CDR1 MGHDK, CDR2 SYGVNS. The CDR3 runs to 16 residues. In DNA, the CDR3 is TGTGCCAGCAGTAGTGGTACTAGCGTACGACAAGAGACCCAGTACTTC. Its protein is CASSSGTSVRQETQYF.

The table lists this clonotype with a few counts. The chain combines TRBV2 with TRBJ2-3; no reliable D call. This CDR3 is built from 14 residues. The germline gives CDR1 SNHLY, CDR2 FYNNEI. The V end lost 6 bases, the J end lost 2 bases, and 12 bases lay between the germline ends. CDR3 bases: TGTGCCAGCAGCGTAGAACCCTACACAGATACGCAGTATTTT. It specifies CASSVEPYTDTQYF.

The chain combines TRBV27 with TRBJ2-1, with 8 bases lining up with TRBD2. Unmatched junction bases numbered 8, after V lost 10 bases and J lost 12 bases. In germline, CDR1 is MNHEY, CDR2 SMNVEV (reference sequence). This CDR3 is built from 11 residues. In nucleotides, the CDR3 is TGTGCCACGTGGGCCGGGGGGGGGCAGTTCTTC. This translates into CATWAGGGQFF.

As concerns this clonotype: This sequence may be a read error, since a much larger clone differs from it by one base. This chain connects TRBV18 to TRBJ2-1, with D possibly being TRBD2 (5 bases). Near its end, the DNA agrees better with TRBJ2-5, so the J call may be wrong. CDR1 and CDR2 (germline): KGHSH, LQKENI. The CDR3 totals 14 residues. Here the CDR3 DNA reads TGTGCCAGCGCACCCTCGCGGGTCGGAGAGACCCAGTACTTC. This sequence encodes CASAPSRVGETQYF.

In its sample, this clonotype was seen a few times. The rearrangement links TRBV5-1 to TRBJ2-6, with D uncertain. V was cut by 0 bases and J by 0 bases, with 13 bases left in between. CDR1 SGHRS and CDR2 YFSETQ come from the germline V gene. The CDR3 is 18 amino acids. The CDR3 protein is CASSLGRKDLSGANVLTF. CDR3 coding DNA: TGCGCCAGCAGCTTGGGTCGGAAAGACCTCTCTGGGGCCAACGTCCTGACTTTC.

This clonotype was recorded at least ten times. CDR3 loop: CSARDQERDYEQYF. Here the CDR3 DNA reads TGCAGTGCTAGAGATCAAGAGCGGGACTACGAGCAGTACTTC. The rearrangement joins TRBV20-1 to TRBJ2-7; 7 positions match TRBD2. Germline CDR1 is DFQATT and CDR2 is SNEGSKA (reference sequence). The CDR3 length is 14 residues. Losses at the gene ends were 0 bases for V and 3 bases for J; bases not matched to a gene: 5.

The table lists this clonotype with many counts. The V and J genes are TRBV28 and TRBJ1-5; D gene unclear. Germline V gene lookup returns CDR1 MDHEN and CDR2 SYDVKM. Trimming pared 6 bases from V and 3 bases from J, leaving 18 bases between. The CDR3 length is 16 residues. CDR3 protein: CASSSTYHKVNQPQHF. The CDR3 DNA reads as TGTGCCAGCAGCTCTACTTACCATAAAGTCAATCAGCCCCAGCATTTT.

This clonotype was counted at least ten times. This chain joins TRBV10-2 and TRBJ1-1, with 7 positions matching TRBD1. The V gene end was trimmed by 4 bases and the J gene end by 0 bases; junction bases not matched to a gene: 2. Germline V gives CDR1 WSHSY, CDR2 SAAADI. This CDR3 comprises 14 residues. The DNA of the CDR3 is TGCGCCAGCAGTGTGACAGGGTTGAACACTGAAGCTTTCTTT. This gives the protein CASSVTGLNTEAFF.

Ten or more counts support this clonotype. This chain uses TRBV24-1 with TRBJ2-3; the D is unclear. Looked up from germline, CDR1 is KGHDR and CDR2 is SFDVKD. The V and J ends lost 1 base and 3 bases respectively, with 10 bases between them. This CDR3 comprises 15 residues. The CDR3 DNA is TGTGCCACCAGTGATTTTACCCAAGGAACAGATACGCAGTATTTT. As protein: CATSDFTQGTDTQYF.